This TCR beta chain was captured in a study of blood T cell repertoires in COVID-19. The wider study: The origin of the acute and convalescent COVID-19 samples was the United States, Italy and Spain. The cDNA or gDNA used as material had been derived from T cells, B-cell-depleted T cells, or PBMCs.

Germline V gene data show CDR1 as MNHEY and CDR2 as SVGEGT. The CDR3 totals 16 residues. Trimming cost V 5 bases and J 5 bases; bases outside gene matches: 11. This clone was counted a single time. Authors' data handling: By means of reference gene primer amplification, nucleated cell counts were estimated. Using immunoSEQ multiplex PCR, the repertoire was profiled, and TCRdb retains in-frame clones only, with some absent. The V and J calls and clone size are taken from that table; D and trimming were inferred from the DNA. The sample yields tens of thousands of clones, 84% seen once. The rearrangement joins TRBV6-2 or TRBV6-3 to TRBJ2-3, with 9 bases identical to TRBD1. Specimen: peripheral blood. The source of this sequence is a man aged 45-65 years with acute or convalescent COVID-19. The DNA of the CDR3 is TGTGCCAGCAGTCTACTTCCGGGACAGGGTAGAGATACGCAGTATTTT. Its protein is CASSLLPGQGRDTQYF.